This T cell receptor (beta chain) was captured in a study of T cells after yellow fever vaccination. At least ten counts were recorded for this clonotype. In making TCR cDNA, 5'RACE template switching added a universal primer site and UMIs to it. One entry per CDR3 protein results from TCRdb running MiXCR on the 5' RACE reads. The sample includes about 330,000 distinct CDR3 sequences, 6.8% of them seen just once. CDR1 is LGHNA and CDR2 is YSLEER in the germline V gene. This CDR3 contains 16 residues. V was shortened by 0 bases and J by 0 bases, with 11 bases between the two germline ends. The chain combines TRBV4-3 with TRBJ1-1, with unresolved D. This clonotype originated in a man between 18 and 35 years old who received the YFV17D yellow fever vaccine. The specimen comprised PBMCs, sampled 45 days after the first yellow fever vaccination. As DNA, the CDR3 is TGCGCCAGCAGCCAAGACAGGACTTTTATGAACACTGAAGCTTTCTTT. Translated, it gives CASSQDRTFMNTEAFF.